Shown below are 22 T cell receptor beta chains from a single sample sequenced in a study of T cells in Graves' hyperthyroidism and ophthalmopathy. Using RNA transcripts as the source, TCR beta CDR3 regions were amplified. First-round RT-PCR targeting the TCR CDR3 was performed with the HTBI primer set. TCRdb used MiXCR to reprocess the multiplex PCR reads, holding one entry per CDR3 protein. Altogether fewer than 650,000 distinct CDR3 sequences are present, over 45% being singletons, with the ten largest covering about two fifths. The specimen sequenced was peripheral blood or thyroid tissue (not recorded which). The receptors were gathered from an adult woman with Graves' disease, either hyperthyroidism or ophthalmopathy (not recorded which).

This clonotype was detected only a few times. One junction end does not reproduce the germline sequence, and a read error may be involved. The chain recombines TRBV7-6 with TRBJ1-2; TRBD1 agrees at 8 bases. Germline lookup yields CDR1 SGHVS and CDR2 FNYEAQ. This CDR3 contains 11 residues. For the CDR3, the DNA is TGTGCCAGCAGCTCCCGGACAGGGCTCGCCTTC. The encoded protein is CASSSRTGLAF.

This clonotype was detected many times. This chain uses TRBV5-5 with TRBJ1-1; D ambiguous. V shed 0 bases and J shed 3 bases, with 12 bases lying between them. The CDR3 has 15 amino acids. Looked up from germline, CDR1 is SGHKS and CDR2 is YYEKEE (reference sequence). CDR3 DNA: TGTGCCAGCAGCTTGGAGGTTTATCGGGACACTGAAGCTTTCTTT. The encoded protein is CASSLEVYRDTEAFF. Full variable domain (rest looked up from reference TRBV5-5 and TRBJ1-1): DAGVTQSPTHLIKTRGQQVTLRCSPISGHKSVSWYQQVLGQGPQFIFQYYEKEERGRGNFPDRFSARQFPNYSSELNVNALLLGDSALYLCASSLEVYRDTEAFFGQGTRLTVV.

This chain connects TRBV14 to TRBJ2-2; no reliable D call. This CDR3 comprises 14 residues. V was cut by 0 bases and J by 8 bases, with 10 bases left in between. Germline V gene lookup returns CDR1 SGHDN and CDR2 FVKESK. The CDR3 reads CASSQDIGAGELFF. The CDR3 nucleotides read TGTGCCAGCAGCCAAGATATAGGAGCTGGGGAGCTGTTTTTT.

This sequence joins TRBV9 and TRBJ1-2; no clear D gene. The CDR3 runs to 14 residues. Per germline, CDR1 SGDLS and CDR2 YYNGEE. V lost 3 bases and J 0 bases, leaving 9 bases between the germline ends. The CDR3 DNA reads TGTGCCAGCAGCGAACACCTGGCTAACTATGGCTACACCTTC. Translation gives CASSEHLANYGYTF.

V usage is TRBV19 and J usage is TRBJ1-1; D is ambiguous. The CDR3 is 16 residues long. CDR1 LNHDA and CDR2 SQIVND come from the germline V gene (reference sequence). The V end lost 2 bases, the J end lost 1 base, and 14 bases lay between the germline ends. The CDR3 spells CASSIQRGWRNTEAFF. The CDR3 region has the DNA TGTGCCAGTAGTATACAGCGAGGGTGGAGGAACACTGAAGCTTTCTTT.

The V gene is TRBV14, the J gene TRBJ1-2, with D possibly being TRBD1 (5 bases). The CDR3 is made up of 15 amino acids. CDR1 is SGHDN, CDR2 FVKESK, per germline. V lost 1 base to trimming and J lost 7 bases, with 16 bases between them. Here the CDR3 reads CASSQVAGRDGGYTF. The CDR3 DNA sequence: TGTGCCAGCAGCCAAGTCGCTGGCAGGGATGGTGGCTACACCTTC.

J is TRBJ1-1 and V is TRBV20-1; no reliable D call. CDR1 is DFQATT and CDR2 is SNEGSKA in the germline V gene (reference sequence). The CDR3 length is 11 residues. Trimming shortened V by 2 bases and J by 6 bases, and 7 bases separated the two germline ends. CDR3: CSARRPPEAFF. The CDR3, as DNA: TGCAGTGCTAGAAGGCCTCCTGAAGCTTTCTTT.

This chain connects TRBV12-3 or TRBV12-4 to TRBJ1-1; D is possibly TRBD1 (5 bases). The CDR3 loop spans 13 amino acids. The ends were cut back, 7 bases at V and 1 base at J, with 10 bases in the middle. CDR3 sequence (DNA): TGTGCCAGCACCATGGGGCCGAACACTGAAGCTTTCTTT. It codes for CASTMGPNTEAFF.

This clonotype occurred many times. The chain employs TRBV19 and TRBJ2-5; no firm D call. The V gene lost 7 bases and the J gene lost 3 bases, with 15 bases spanning the gap. The CDR3 runs to 14 residues. CDR1 is LNHDA, CDR2 SQIVND, per germline (reference sequence). The CDR3 DNA reads as TGTGCCAGTAACACCGGGCCACCAAAAGAGACCCAGTACTTC. This sequence encodes CASNTGPPKETQYF.

V usage is TRBV7-3 and J usage is TRBJ2-1; possibly TRBD1 for D (5 bases). V lost 5 bases and J lost 8, with 16 bases in between. Per the germline V gene, CDR1 is SGHTA and CDR2 is FQGTGA. The CDR3 consists of 14 residues. Written as DNA, the CDR3 is TGTGCCAGCAGCCAAGGCTGGGTGGGGCATGAGCAGTTCTTC. Encoded protein: CASSQGWVGHEQFF. The full variable domain, completed using reference TRBV7-3 and TRBJ2-1, is GAGVSQTPSNKVTEKGKYVELRCDPISGHTALYWYRQSLGQGPEFLIYFQGTGAADDSGLPNDRFFAVRPEGSVSTLKIQRTERGDSAVYLCASSQGWVGHEQFFGPGTRLTVL.

This clonotype has a handful of counts. The chain has TRBV30 and TRBJ2-5, with 8 nucleotides matching TRBD2. The CDR3 covers 14 residues. Germline trimming cut 0 bases from V and 1 base from J; bases unmatched to any gene: 1. The germline gives CDR1 GTSNPN, CDR2 SVGIG (reference sequence). As DNA, the CDR3 is TGTGCCTGGAGTGTAACTAGCGGCCAAGAGACCCAGTACTTC. This gives the protein CAWSVTSGQETQYF.

There are a few counts of this clonotype. This chain connects TRBV24-1 to TRBJ1-5; 7 nucleotides line up with TRBD1. With 6 bases clipped from V and 6 bases from J, the junction kept 4 bases outside the gene matches. CDR1 and CDR2 from the germline V gene are KGHDR and SFDVKD. The CDR3 is made up of 13 amino acids. The CDR3 is CATSQGEGQPQHF. The CDR3 bases are TGTGCCACCAGTCAGGGGGAAGGTCAGCCCCAGCATTTT.

The chain is built from TRBV3-1 and TRBJ1-4, with unresolved D. Germline loops: CDR1 LGHDT, CDR2 YNNKEL (reference sequence). Between the trimmed V and J ends, which lost 5 bases and 7 bases, there was a span of 14 bases. The CDR3 length is 14 residues. The CDR3 nucleotides read TGTGCCAGCAGCGAGGGCGGACGGGGTGAAAAACTGTTTTTT. Protein product: CASSEGGRGEKLFF.

This clonotype was seen ten or more times. The rearrangement joins TRBV27 to TRBJ1-5; no firm D call. Deletions cut 6 bases from V and 2 bases from J, with 11 bases between. Germline V gene data show CDR1 as MNHEY and CDR2 as SMNVEV (reference sequence). The CDR3 loop spans 14 amino acids. The CDR3, as DNA: TGTGCCAGCAGGTCCCCAGGCCGCAATCAGCCCCAGCATTTT. It encodes CASRSPGRNQPQHF.

The chain uses TRBV2 and TRBJ2-2; 8 bases agree with TRBD2. The trim removed 8 bases at V and 4 bases at J, leaving 9 bases unmatched. The CDR3 totals 15 residues. Looked up from germline, CDR1 is SNHLY and CDR2 is FYNNEI. CDR3 DNA: TGTGCCAGCGTGCAGCGGGGGTCGGGCACCGGGGAGCTGTTTTTT. This sequence encodes CASVQRGSGTGELFF.

There are many counts of this clonotype. The chain has TRBV19 and TRBJ2-7, with TRBD2 matching 10 bases. V shed 4 bases, J shed 2 bases, and the junction held 5 bases outside the gene matches. The CDR3 has 15 amino acids. The germline gives CDR1 LNHDA, CDR2 SQIVND (reference sequence). This CDR3 is CASSTTGTSAYEQYF. In DNA, the CDR3 is TGTGCCAGTAGTACAACCGGGACTAGCGCCTACGAGCAGTACTTC.

With regard to this clonotype: The junction departs from the called germline gene at one end, perhaps through a read error. The chain has TRBV20-1 and TRBJ2-6; D call uncertain. CDR3 length: 12 amino acids. The V gene's germline CDR1 is DFQATT and CDR2 SNEGSKA (reference sequence). The CDR3, as DNA: TGCAGTGTGGTCTCTGAGGCCAACGTCCTGACTTTC. Its protein is CSVVSEANVLTF.

The chain carries TRBV29-1 and TRBJ2-7, with a tentative D call TRBD2 (6 bases). Trimming pared 5 bases from V and 4 bases from J, leaving 18 bases between. Germline V gene data show CDR1 as SQVTM and CDR2 as ANQGSEA. This CDR3 contains 14 residues. CDR3 amino acids: CSVNTAGYGYEQYF. CDR3 nucleotides: TGCAGCGTTAACACTGCGGGGTATGGGTACGAGCAGTACTTC.

Written as DNA, the CDR3 is TGCAGTGCTAGGGGGCCCGTCGGTCAGCCCCAGTACTTC. Its protein product is CSARGPVGQPQYF. The V gene is TRBV20-1, the J gene TRBJ2-5, with D perhaps matching TRBD1 (5 bases). This CDR3 has 13 residues. Trimming left V 3 bases short and J 9 bases short, with 17 bases between. Germline CDR1 and CDR2: DFQATT and SNEGSKA (reference sequence).

The chain recombines TRBV7-2 with TRBJ1-5; D remains ambiguous. Germline-derived CDR1 and CDR2 are SGHTA and FQGNSA. The CDR3 is made up of 15 amino acids. Trimming removed 3 bases at V and 4 bases at J, with 13 bases between. The CDR3 protein is CASSFELAANQPQHF. The CDR3 nucleotides are TGTGCCAGCAGCTTTGAACTGGCAGCGAATCAGCCCCAGCATTTT.

This chain connects TRBV10-3 to TRBJ2-5; D possibly matches TRBD1 or TRBD2 (5 bases each). V was pared by 6 bases and J by 4 bases, with 15 bases between. The V gene's germline CDR1 is ENHRY and CDR2 SYGVKD. The length of the CDR3 is 14 residues. The CDR3 protein is CAIRGRELGETQYF. DNA of the CDR3: TGTGCCATCAGGGGCAGGGAGTTAGGAGAGACCCAGTACTTC.

The chain carries TRBV6-1 and TRBJ1-6; 9 positions agree with TRBD1. CDR1 is MNHNS, CDR2 SASEGT, per germline. V shed 7 bases, J shed 8 bases, and the junction held 3 bases outside the gene matches. This CDR3 comprises 13 residues. CDR3 nucleotides: TGTGCCAGCACCGGGACAGGGCATTCACCCCTCCACTTT. Encoded protein: CASTGTGHSPLHF.